The T cell receptor (beta chain) described here comes from a study of blood T cell repertoires in COVID-19. Across the study: The analysed material was cDNA or gDNA that came from T cells, B-cell-depleted T cells, or PBMCs.

Trimming stripped 0 bases from V and 1 base from J, with 19 bases between. Germline-derived CDR1 and CDR2 are SGHRS and YFSETQ. The CDR3 covers 19 residues. How the authors handled the data: Scientists estimated how many nucleated cells there were by amplifying reference gene primers. Sequencing was performed with immunoSEQ multiplex PCR; in TCRdb, only in-frame clones are kept and a portion is missing. Clone size and V and J calls were adopted from that table, with D and trimming inferred from the DNA. The sample has approximately 130,000 clones, 85% seen once. The origin of this receptor is a human donor in a cohort sampled during active COVID-19. Sequences were obtained from peripheral blood. V is TRBV5-1 and J is TRBJ1-4; possible D gene TRBD1, 6 bases. CDR3 sequence: CASSLVWTQGGETNEKLFF. The CDR3 nucleotides are TGCGCCAGCAGCTTGGTCTGGACTCAAGGGGGGGAAACTAATGAAAAACTGTTTTTT.